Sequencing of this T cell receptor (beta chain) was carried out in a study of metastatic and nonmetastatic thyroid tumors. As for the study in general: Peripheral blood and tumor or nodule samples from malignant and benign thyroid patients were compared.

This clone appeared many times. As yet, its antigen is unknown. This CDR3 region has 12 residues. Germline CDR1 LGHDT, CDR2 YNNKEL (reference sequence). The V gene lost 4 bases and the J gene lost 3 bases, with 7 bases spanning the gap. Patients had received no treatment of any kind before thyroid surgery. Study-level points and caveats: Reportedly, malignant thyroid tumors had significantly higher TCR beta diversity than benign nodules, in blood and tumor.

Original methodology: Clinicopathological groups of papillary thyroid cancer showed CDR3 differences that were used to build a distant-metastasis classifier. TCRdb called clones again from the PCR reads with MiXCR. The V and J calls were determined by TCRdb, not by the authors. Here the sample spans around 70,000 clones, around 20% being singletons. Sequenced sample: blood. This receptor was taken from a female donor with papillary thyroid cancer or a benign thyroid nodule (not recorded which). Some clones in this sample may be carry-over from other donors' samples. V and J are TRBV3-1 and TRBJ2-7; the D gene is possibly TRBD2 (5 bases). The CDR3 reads CASSRTLYEQYF. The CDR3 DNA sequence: TGTGCCAGCAGCCGGACTCTCTACGAGCAGTACTTC.